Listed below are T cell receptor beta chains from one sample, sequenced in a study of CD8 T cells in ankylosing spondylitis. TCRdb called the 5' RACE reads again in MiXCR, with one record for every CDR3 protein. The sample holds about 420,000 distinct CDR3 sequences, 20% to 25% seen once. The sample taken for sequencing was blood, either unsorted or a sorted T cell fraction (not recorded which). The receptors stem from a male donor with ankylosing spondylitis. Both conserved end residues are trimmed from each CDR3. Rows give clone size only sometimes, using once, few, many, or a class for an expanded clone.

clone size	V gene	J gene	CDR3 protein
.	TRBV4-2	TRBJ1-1	ASSQEGLTEAF
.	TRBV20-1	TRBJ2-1	SARGRLAVYNEQF
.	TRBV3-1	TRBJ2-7	ASRGWTYEQY
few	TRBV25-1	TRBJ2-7	ASSPKGPGTDYEQY
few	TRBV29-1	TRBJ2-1	SVKTSGSSEQF
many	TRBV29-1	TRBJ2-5	SVVPPGQQPRAQY
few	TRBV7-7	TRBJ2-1	ASSLDGGPGGNEQF
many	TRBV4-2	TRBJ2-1	ASSQDTGGSANEQF
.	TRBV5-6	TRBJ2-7	ASKRDTSYEQY
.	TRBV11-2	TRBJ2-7	ASSSGLALSYEQY
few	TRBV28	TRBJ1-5	AIRQSDQPQH
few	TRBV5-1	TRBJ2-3	ASSPGVGVPLGTQY
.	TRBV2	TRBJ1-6	ASERDSHNSPLH
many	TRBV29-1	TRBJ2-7	SVGKLRNRAYEQY
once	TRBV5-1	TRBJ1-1	ASSLAGTLGYTEAF
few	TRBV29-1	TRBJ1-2	SVERGLYGYT
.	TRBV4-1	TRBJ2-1	ASSVLPTSGTINEQF
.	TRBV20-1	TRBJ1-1	RPYHRGLNTEAF
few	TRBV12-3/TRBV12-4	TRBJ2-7	ASSLDGSAPYEQY
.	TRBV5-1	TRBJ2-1	ASSSTSGRSDNEQF
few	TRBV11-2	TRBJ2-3	ASSLTLGGTQY
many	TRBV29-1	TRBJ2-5	SVEEGFQETQY
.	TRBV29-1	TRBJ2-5	SVGKAYEETQY
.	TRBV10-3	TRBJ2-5	AISESPEGETQY
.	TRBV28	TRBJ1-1	ASSFWQGEMAF
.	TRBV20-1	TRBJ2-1	SARDYGGISYNEQF
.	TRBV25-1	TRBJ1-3	ASSATGRYTIY
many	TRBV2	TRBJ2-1	ASTRLQGQSEQF
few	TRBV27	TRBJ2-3	ASSLRGEERTDTQY
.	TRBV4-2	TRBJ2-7	ASSQTTGHYEQY
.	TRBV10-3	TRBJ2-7	AISDSGQGAIYEQY
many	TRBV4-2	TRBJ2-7	ASSQEGQGGYEQY
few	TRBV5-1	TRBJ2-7	ASSLPGMTIGYEQY
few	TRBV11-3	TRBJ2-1	ASSYDRGNLYNEQF
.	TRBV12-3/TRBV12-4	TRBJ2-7	ASSLATASGRQFYEQY
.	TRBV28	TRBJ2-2	AITKGATGELF
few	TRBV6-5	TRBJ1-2	ASSYSGQPYGYT
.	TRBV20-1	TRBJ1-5	SASQPNQPQH
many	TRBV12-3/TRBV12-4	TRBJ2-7	ASSFERPYEQY
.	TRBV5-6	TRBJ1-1	ASSLANRGGTEAF
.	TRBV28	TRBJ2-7	ASLPETTSPYEQY
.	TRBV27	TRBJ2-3	ASSTGGGTDTQY
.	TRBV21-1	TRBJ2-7	ASLPTGAGGSYEQY
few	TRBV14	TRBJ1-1	ASSSTGADTEAF
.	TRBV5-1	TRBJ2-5	ASSLTGLRETQY
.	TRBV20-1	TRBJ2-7	SAPRGPFSYEQY
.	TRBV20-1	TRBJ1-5	SAPTGVRNQPQH
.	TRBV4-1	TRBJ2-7	ASSQTGQGLYEQY
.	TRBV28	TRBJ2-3	ASSDTGGITDTQY